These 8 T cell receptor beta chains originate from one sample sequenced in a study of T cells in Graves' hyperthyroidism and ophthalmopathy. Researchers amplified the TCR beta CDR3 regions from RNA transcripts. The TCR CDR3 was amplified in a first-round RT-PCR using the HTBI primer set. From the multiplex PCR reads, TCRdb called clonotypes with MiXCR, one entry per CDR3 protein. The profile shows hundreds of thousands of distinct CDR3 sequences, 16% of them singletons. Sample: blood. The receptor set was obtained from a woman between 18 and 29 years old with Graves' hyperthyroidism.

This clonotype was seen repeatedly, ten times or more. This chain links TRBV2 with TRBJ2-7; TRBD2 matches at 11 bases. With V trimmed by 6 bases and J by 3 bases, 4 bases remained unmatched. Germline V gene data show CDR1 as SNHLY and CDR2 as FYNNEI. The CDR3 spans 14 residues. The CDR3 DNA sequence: TGTGCCAGCAGACTAGCGGGGGAGTTCTACGAGCAGTACTTC. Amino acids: CASRLAGEFYEQYF.

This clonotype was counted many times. CDR3 amino acids: CSVEFGRESSYEQYF. In DNA, the CDR3 is TGCAGCGTTGAGTTCGGGCGGGAGTCGTCCTACGAGCAGTACTTC. The chain has TRBV29-1 and TRBJ2-7; 7 bases are a match to TRBD2. This CDR3 spans 15 amino acids. Germline assignment: CDR1 SQVTM and CDR2 ANQGSEA. V lost 3 bases to trimming and J lost 1 base; unmatched junction nucleotides: 9.

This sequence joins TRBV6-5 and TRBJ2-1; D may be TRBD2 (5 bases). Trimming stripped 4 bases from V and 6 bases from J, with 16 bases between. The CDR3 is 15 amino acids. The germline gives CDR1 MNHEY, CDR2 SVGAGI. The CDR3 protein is CASSSSGAPANEQFF. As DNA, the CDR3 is TGTGCCAGCAGTTCGAGCGGAGCCCCGGCCAATGAGCAGTTCTTC.

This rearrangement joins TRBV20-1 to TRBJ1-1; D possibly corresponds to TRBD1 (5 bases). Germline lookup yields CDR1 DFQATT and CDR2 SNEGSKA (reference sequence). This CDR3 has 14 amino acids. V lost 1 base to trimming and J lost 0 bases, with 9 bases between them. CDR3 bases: TGCAGTGCTAGAGTGGGGGTGATGAACACTGAAGCTTTCTTT. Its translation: CSARVGVMNTEAFF.

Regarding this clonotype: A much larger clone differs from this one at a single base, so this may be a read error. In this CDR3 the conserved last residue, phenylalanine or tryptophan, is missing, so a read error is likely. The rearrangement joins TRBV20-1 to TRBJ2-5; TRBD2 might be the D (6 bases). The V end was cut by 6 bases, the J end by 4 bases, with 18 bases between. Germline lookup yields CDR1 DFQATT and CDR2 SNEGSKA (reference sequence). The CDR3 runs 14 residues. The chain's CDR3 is CSAPHGGPLETQYL. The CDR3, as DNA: TGCAGTGCCCCCCACGGGGGACCCCTAGAGACCCAGTACCTC.

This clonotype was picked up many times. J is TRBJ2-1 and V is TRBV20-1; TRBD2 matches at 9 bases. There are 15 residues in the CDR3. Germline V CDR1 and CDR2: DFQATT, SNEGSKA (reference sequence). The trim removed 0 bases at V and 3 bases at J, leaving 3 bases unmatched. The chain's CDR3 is CSARDIAGVYNEQFF. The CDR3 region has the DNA TGCAGTGCTAGAGATATAGCGGGGGTCTACAATGAGCAGTTCTTC.

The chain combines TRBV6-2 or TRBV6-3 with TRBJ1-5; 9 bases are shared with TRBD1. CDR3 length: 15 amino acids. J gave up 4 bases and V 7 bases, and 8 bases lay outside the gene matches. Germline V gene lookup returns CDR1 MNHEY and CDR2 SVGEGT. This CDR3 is CASNSGTGTNQPQHF. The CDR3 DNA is TGTGCCAGCAATTCCGGGACAGGGACGAATCAGCCCCAGCATTTT.

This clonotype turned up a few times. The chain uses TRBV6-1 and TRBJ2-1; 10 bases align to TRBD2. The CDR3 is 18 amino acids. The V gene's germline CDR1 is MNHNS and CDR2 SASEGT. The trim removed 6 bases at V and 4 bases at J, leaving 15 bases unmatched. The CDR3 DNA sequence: TGTGCCAGCAGCGAATTCGGGCTCAGTAGCGGGAGGTACAATGAGCAGTTCTTC. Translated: CASSEFGLSSGRYNEQFF.